This is a list of T cell receptor beta chains from one sample in a study of T cells in Graves' hyperthyroidism and ophthalmopathy. TCRdb itself ran the multiplex PCR reads through MiXCR, one entry per CDR3 protein. The sample includes roughly 30,000 distinct CDR3 sequences, nearly 45% seen only once; the top ten take over 9%. The sequenced material came from blood. These receptors all stem from a woman in her twenties or thirties with Graves' hyperthyroidism. The CDR3 runs from the conserved cysteine through the conserved F or W. A D gene is named only where the DNA matches it firmly. The size entry is marked missing in some rows and otherwise reads once, few, many or a size class.

D: NA
J: TRBJ1-1
V: TRBV2
size: NA
DNA: TGTGCCAGCAGTGATGCGGCGACAGCGAACACTGAAGCTTTCTTT
CDR3: CASSDAATANTEAFF

D: NA
J: TRBJ2-3
V: TRBV9
size: many
DNA: TGTGCCGGCTCCCGGGGGGCGGGACGCACAGATACGCAGTATTTT
CDR3: CAGSRGAGRTDTQYF

D: NA
J: TRBJ1-1
V: TRBV7-8
size: many
DNA: TGTGCCGGCAGCTTTGGGGGGAGGTTCTCTGAAGCTTTCTTT
CDR3: CAGSFGGRFSEAFF

D: NA
J: TRBJ2-5
V: TRBV7-9
size: many
DNA: TGTGCCAGCAGCCCTACGTCGTGGGGCGGAGAGACCCAGTACTTC
CDR3: CASSPTSWGGETQYF

D: NA
J: TRBJ1-4
V: TRBV7-3
size: NA
DNA: TGTGCCAGCAGCCCGGGGGTTGGGGAAAAATTGTTTTTT
CDR3: CASSPGVGEKLFF

D: TRBD1
J: TRBJ1-1
V: TRBV5-6
size: many
DNA: TGTGCCAGCAGCGACCTGACAGGGGGCGCTTATTTAGAAGCTTTCTTT
CDR3: CASSDLTGGAYLEAFF

D: NA
J: TRBJ2-7
V: TRBV5-4
size: many
DNA: TGTGCCAGCAGCTGGTGGGGGTCCTACGAAGAGCAGTACTTC
CDR3: CASSWWGSYEEQYF

D: NA
J: TRBJ1-3
V: TRBV28
size: many
DNA: TGTGCCAGCAGTTTATCGGGATCTGGAAACACCATATATTTT
CDR3: CASSLSGSGNTIYF

D: TRBD2
J: TRBJ2-1
V: TRBV10-3
size: NA
DNA: TGTGCCATCAAAGGACTAGCGGGAGGTAACAGTGAGCAGTTCTTC
CDR3: CAIKGLAGGNSEQFF

D: TRBD1
J: TRBJ1-4
V: TRBV5-1
size: many
DNA: TGCGCCAGCAGCGACGACAGGGGGGGTGAAAAACTGTTTTTT
CDR3: CASSDDRGGEKLFF

D: NA
J: TRBJ1-2
V: TRBV6-1
size: many
DNA: TGTGCCAGCAGTGAATTTCGGGGCGCTAACTATGGCTACACCTTC
CDR3: CASSEFRGANYGYTF

D: TRBD1
J: TRBJ1-4
V: TRBV6-5
size: many
DNA: TGTGCCAGCAGAGGTGACAGGGGAAAACTGTTTTTT
CDR3: CASRGDRGKLFF

D: NA
J: TRBJ1-4
V: TRBV7-9
size: NA
DNA: TGTGCCAGCAGCCCTACGTCGTGGGGCGGAAAGGGGGGTGAAAAACTGTTTTTT
CDR3: CASSPTSWGGKGGEKLFF

D: NA
J: TRBJ1-1
V: TRBV19
size: NA
DNA: TGTGCCAGTAGTGAGCGCAGGGGGAACACTGAAGCTTTCTTT
CDR3: CASSERRGNTEAFF

D: NA
J: TRBJ1-1
V: TRBV12-3/TRBV12-4
size: many
DNA: TGTGCCAGCAGTTTTGTGGGCGGAATGAACACTGAAGCTTTCTTT
CDR3: CASSFVGGMNTEAFF

D: NA
J: TRBJ1-5
V: TRBV20-1
size: NA
DNA: TGCAGTGAATCCGAGGGTATTCAGCCCCAGCATTTT
CDR3: CSESEGIQPQHF

D: NA
J: TRBJ2-1
V: TRBV7-8
size: few
DNA: TGTGCCAGCAGCTTTTACGGCGAGGAGCAGTTCTTC
CDR3: CASSFYGEEQFF

D: NA
J: TRBJ2-7
V: TRBV27
size: many
DNA: TGTGCCAGCAGTTTATTTATCAGGGGTGGATTCCACGAGCAGTACTTC
CDR3: CASSLFIRGGFHEQYF

D: NA
J: TRBJ2-7
V: TRBV18
size: few
DNA: TGTGCCAGCTCACCACCGGGGCAGCAAAGCTACGAGCAGTACTTC
CDR3: CASSPPGQQSYEQYF

D: NA
J: TRBJ2-7
V: TRBV20-1
size: NA
DNA: TGCAGTGCCAGAGAGACAATATCCCAGCAGTACTTC
CDR3: CSARETISQQYF

D: NA
J: TRBJ2-1
V: TRBV5-1
size: many
DNA: TGCGCCAGCACCCCTGGACACTCCTACAATGAGCAGTTCTTC
CDR3: CASTPGHSYNEQFF

D: NA
J: TRBJ1-4
V: TRBV11-3
size: NA
DNA: TGCGCCGGCAGCCTAGATACAAGGAGGGAACTGTTTTTT
CDR3: CAGSLDTRRELFF

D: NA
J: TRBJ2-7
V: TRBV2
size: NA
DNA: TGTGCCACCAGTGCACTATACGAACAGTACTTC
CDR3: CATSALYEQYF

D: NA
J: TRBJ2-1
V: TRBV9
size: many
DNA: TGTGCCAGCAGCGATCCGGGGGTAGGATCCAATGAGCAGTTCTTC
CDR3: CASSDPGVGSNEQFF

D: TRBD1
J: TRBJ2-5
V: TRBV3-1
size: many
DNA: TGTGCCAGCAGCCAAGCAGGAGGCAGGGGGGAGACCCAGTACTTC
CDR3: CASSQAGGRGETQYF

D: TRBD1
J: TRBJ1-4
V: TRBV5-1
size: once
DNA: TGCGCCAGCAGCCGACAGGGGGACACAACCATTGAAAAACTGTTTTTT
CDR3: CASSRQGDTTIEKLFF

D: NA
J: TRBJ1-5
V: TRBV20-1
size: many
DNA: TGCAGTGCTAGGCGCGACGCCGATTCAAATCAGCCCCAGCATTTT
CDR3: CSARRDADSNQPQHF

D: TRBD1
J: TRBJ1-2
V: TRBV11-2
size: many
DNA: TGTGCCAGCACCTGGACAGGAACTGACTATGGCTACACCTTC
CDR3: CASTWTGTDYGYTF

D: NA
J: TRBJ2-2
V: TRBV30
size: many
DNA: TGTGCCTGTACCGGGATGGGCGGGGAGCTGTTTTTT
CDR3: CACTGMGGELFF

D: TRBD2
J: TRBJ2-1
V: TRBV20-1
size: NA
DNA: TGCAGTGCCCTAGGACTAGCGGGAAGATTCTATGAGCAGTTCTTC
CDR3: CSALGLAGRFYEQFF

D: NA
J: TRBJ1-3
V: TRBV4-1
size: many
DNA: TGCGCCAGCAGCCAAGGAGCAGCCGGCTCTGGAAACACCATATATTTT
CDR3: CASSQGAAGSGNTIYF

D: NA
J: TRBJ1-6
V: TRBV3-1
size: many
DNA: TGTGCCAGCAGCCAAGTTTCAGGGGACCCCGCGCCCCTCCACTTT
CDR3: CASSQVSGDPAPLHF

D: TRBD2
J: TRBJ2-7
V: TRBV11-2
size: NA
DNA: TGTGCCAGCAGCTTATTTTTTGGGACTAGCGGGGCCGCCTGCGAGCAGTACTTC
CDR3: CASSLFFGTSGAACEQYF

D: TRBD1
J: TRBJ1-6
V: TRBV7-8
size: medium-sized
DNA: TGTGCCACCAGGGGGGGTAGCTCCTATAATTCACCCCTCCACTTT
CDR3: CATRGGSSYNSPLHF

D: NA
J: TRBJ2-5
V: TRBV10-3
size: NA
DNA: NA
CDR3: CAISGRADLLGTFGSGTQYF

D: TRBD1
J: TRBJ1-5
V: TRBV18
size: NA
DNA: TGTACCAGCTCACAGGGGCGGACAGGGGATCAGCCCCAGCATTTT
CDR3: CTSSQGRTGDQPQHF

D: NA
J: TRBJ2-7
V: TRBV20-1
size: NA
DNA: TGCAGTGCACTAGCTGAGGGTTACGAGCAGTACTTC
CDR3: CSALAEGYEQYF

D: NA
J: TRBJ1-2
V: TRBV6-1
size: NA
DNA: TGTGCCAGCACTTTCATAGGCAACTATGGCTACACCTTC
CDR3: CASTFIGNYGYTF

D: TRBD2
J: TRBJ2-1
V: TRBV9
size: NA
DNA: TGTGCCAGCAGCGTAGAGGGACTAGCGGGAGCCTACAATGAGCAGTTCTTC
CDR3: CASSVEGLAGAYNEQFF

D: NA
J: TRBJ1-3
V: TRBV5-4
size: many
DNA: TGTGCCAGCGGCCGCCAAAATGGAAACACCATATATTTT
CDR3: CASGRQNGNTIYF

D: TRBD1
J: TRBJ2-7
V: TRBV24-1
size: NA
DNA: TGTGCCACGGCAGACCGGGACAGGAGACCGGGCACCGGGGAGCTGTACTTC
CDR3: CATADRDRRPGTGELYF

D: NA
J: TRBJ1-2
V: TRBV2
size: medium-sized
DNA: TGTGCCAGCAGTGAGGGGGGTTGGGTTTATGGCTACACCTTC
CDR3: CASSEGGWVYGYTF

D: NA
J: TRBJ2-3
V: TRBV2
size: NA
DNA: TGTGCCAGCAGTGTTGAGGCGGTCACAGATACGCAGTATTTT
CDR3: CASSVEAVTDTQYF

D: NA
J: TRBJ2-1
V: TRBV5-4
size: NA
DNA: TGTGCCAGCAGCTCGGCCTCCGGGACACCCACAGATACGCAGTTCTTC
CDR3: CASSSASGTPTDTQFF

D: NA
J: TRBJ2-6
V: TRBV20-1
size: NA
DNA: TGCAGTGCCCCGACCCGAGGAAACTCTGGGGCCAACGTCCTGACTTTC
CDR3: CSAPTRGNSGANVLTF

D: TRBD2
J: TRBJ2-3
V: TRBV9
size: NA
DNA: TGTGCCAGCAGCGTAGACCTAGCGGGAGTGGATGAGCAGTATTTT
CDR3: CASSVDLAGVDEQYF

D: NA
J: TRBJ1-1
V: TRBV7-8
size: NA
DNA: TGTGCCAGCAGCCCACCACCCGGAAGGGTGGAAGCTTTCTTT
CDR3: CASSPPPGRVEAFF

D: TRBD2
J: TRBJ2-1
V: TRBV4-1
size: many
DNA: TGCGCCAGCAGCCCAGAGGGGCTAGCGGGAGGCAATGAGCAGTTCTTC
CDR3: CASSPEGLAGGNEQFF

D: NA
J: TRBJ2-7
V: TRBV20-1
size: NA
DNA: TGCAGTGCTAGAGATCGAGCTAGGAGGGAGCCCCAGCAGTACTTC
CDR3: CSARDRARREPQQYF

D: TRBD2
J: TRBJ2-1
V: TRBV20-1
size: many
DNA: TGCAGTGCTAGAGGGTCTAGCGGGAGAATTCGAAATGAGCAGTTCTTC
CDR3: CSARGSSGRIRNEQFF

D: NA
J: TRBJ2-5
V: TRBV7-3
size: NA
DNA: NA
CDR3: CASTSGTGELFFGLAETQYF

D: TRBD2
J: TRBJ2-1
V: TRBV20-1
size: NA
DNA: TGCAGTGCCAGCAGCAGACTAGCGGACCAACGCAATGAGCAGTTCTTC
CDR3: CSASSRLADQRNEQFF

D: TRBD1
J: TRBJ1-1
V: TRBV6-5
size: many
DNA: TGTGCCAGCAGTTACCGTATACTCGGACAGGCGAACACTGAAGCTTTCTTT
CDR3: CASSYRILGQANTEAFF

D: NA
J: TRBJ2-2
V: TRBV2
size: NA
DNA: TGTGCCAGCAGTACCTCTTGGGGTACCGGGGAGCTGTTTTTT
CDR3: CASSTSWGTGELFF

D: NA
J: TRBJ1-2
V: TRBV28
size: many
DNA: TGTGCCAGCAGTTTCTCGGGCGAGGATGGTGCCAGCACCTTC
CDR3: CASSFSGEDGASTF